This paragraph covers one T cell receptor (beta chain) sequence. No antigen is known for it. Two replicates of about 200 ng each gave 400 ng DNA per sample, survey resolution. TCRdb's copy holds only in-frame clones and misses some; the assay was immunoSEQ multiplex PCR. The sample records some 4,500 clones, roughly 85% being singletons. The analysis used unsorted bulk bone marrow, not T-cell subsets. Per germline, CDR1 SGHAT and CDR2 FQNNGV. The CDR3 has 15 amino acids. The ends were cut back, 6 bases at V and 4 bases at J, with 15 bases in the middle. The sample is drawn from a study of hypomethylating agent response in myelodysplastic syndrome. Regarding the study as a whole: Control donors' ages did not match those of MDS patients. Responders gained more novel clonotypes; non-responders had more contracted clonotypes after treatment.

This chain joins TRBV11-2 and TRBJ2-2; D possibly corresponds to TRBD1 (6 bases). The sequenced sample was bone marrow, obtained before or after starting hypomethylating agent treatment for myelodysplastic syndrome (not recorded which). This TCR derives from a human donor with myelodysplastic syndrome. The CDR3, as DNA: TGTGCCAGCAGAATAACAGGGTTGGGCACCGGGGAGCTGTTTTTT. Translated, it gives CASRITGLGTGELFF.